The 22 T cell receptor beta chains below all came from one sample that was sequenced in a study of PD-1 blockade in classical Hodgkin lymphoma. Documented time point: newly diagnosed, previously untreated cHL patient sample. Assay: immunoSEQ multiplex PCR; the TCRdb copy retains only in-frame clones and omits some. Of tens of thousands of clones in the sample, around 90% were seen once. The sample consisted of peripheral blood mononuclear cells (PBMCs). The receptors shown here come from a human donor with classical Hodgkin lymphoma.

V gene TRBV19 combines with J gene TRBJ1-5, with 9 bases aligning to TRBD1. The CDR3 length is 16 residues. V was clipped by 2 bases and J by 4 bases; unmatched bases: 6. Looked up from germline, CDR1 is LNHDA and CDR2 is SQIVND (reference sequence). The CDR3 spells CASSISSGTGNQPQHF. In nucleotides, the CDR3 is TGTGCCAGTAGTATATCCTCCGGGACAGGGAATCAGCCCCAGCATTTT. Full variable domain (rest looked up from reference TRBV19 and TRBJ1-5): DGGITQSPKYLFRKEGQNVTLSCEQNLNHDAMYWYRQDPGQGLRLIYYSQIVNDFQKGDIAEGYSVSREKKESFPLTVTSAQKNPTAFYLCASSISSGTGNQPQHFGDGTRLSIL.

The chain recombines TRBV25-1 with TRBJ2-1, with D perhaps matching TRBD1 or TRBD2 (5 bases each). The CDR3 extends over 18 amino acids. V lost 4 bases and J 0 bases, leaving 19 bases between the germline ends. Germline V lookup: CDR1 MGHDK, CDR2 SYGVNS. CDR3 DNA sequence: TGTGCCAGCAGTGGCCTGGGGGATGGACTCAGCTCCTACAATGAGCAGTTCTTC. This encodes CASSGLGDGLSSYNEQFF.

The genes are TRBV29-1 and TRBJ2-5; possibly TRBD2 for D (7 bases). CDR3 size: 11 residues. Between the trimmed V and J ends, which lost 8 bases and 3 bases, there was a span of 10 bases. Looked up from germline, CDR1 is SQVTM and CDR2 is ANQGSEA. CDR3 sequence reads: CSLGGEETQYF. CDR3 DNA: TGCAGCCTAGGGGGGGAAGAGACCCAGTACTTC.

V usage is TRBV6-4 and J usage is TRBJ2-2, with D possibly being TRBD2 (5 bases). Trimming removed 3 bases from V and 8 bases from J, with 13 bases in between. CDR1 and CDR2 (germline): MRHNA, SNTAGT. The CDR3 length is 14 residues. Written as DNA, the CDR3 is TGTGCCAGCAGTGAGGAGCTAGCACGAGGGGAGCTGTTTTTT. Protein product: CASSEELARGELFF.

The chain carries TRBV5-1 and TRBJ2-5, with 10 bases lining up with TRBD2. Germline V gene lookup returns CDR1 SGHRS and CDR2 YFSETQ. Trimming removed 5 bases from V and 2 bases from J; junction bases left unmatched: 9. This CDR3 has 16 residues. For the CDR3, the DNA is TGCGCCAGCAGGTCGGTAGCGGGAGGTCCACAAGAGACCCAGTACTTC. Translated, it gives CASRSVAGGPQETQYF.

The chain joins TRBV13 to TRBJ2-7, with D hard to call. The V gene lost 5 bases and the J gene lost 0 bases, with 2 bases spanning the gap. From germline, CDR1 is PRHDT and CDR2 FYEKMQ (reference sequence). This CDR3 has 11 residues. The CDR3 sequence: CASSRSYEQYF. CDR3 nucleotide sequence: TGTGCCAGCAGCCGCTCCTACGAGCAGTACTTC.

The chain carries TRBV6-5 and TRBJ2-6; D unresolved. The CDR3 is 15 amino acids. Germline V CDR1 and CDR2: MNHEY, SVGAGI. Between the trimmed V and J ends, which lost 5 bases and 2 bases, there was a span of 10 bases. The DNA for the CDR3 is TGTGCCAGCAGTCCAGTTGGGACTGGGGCCAACGTCCTGACTTTC. It yields the protein CASSPVGTGANVLTF.

The V and J genes are TRBV13 and TRBJ2-1; D is possibly TRBD2 (5 bases). This CDR3 contains 15 residues. CDR1 is PRHDT and CDR2 is FYEKMQ in the germline V gene (reference sequence). Trimming removed 2 bases from V and 7 bases from J, with 15 bases in between. The CDR3 DNA is TGTGCCAGCAGCTTAAGTCTGGCCGGGGTTAATGAGCAGTTCTTC. It codes for CASSLSLAGVNEQFF.

This clone was found a few times. This rearrangement joins TRBV6-1 to TRBJ2-7; D not certain. This CDR3 contains 13 residues. Trimming removed 6 bases from V and 0 bases from J, with 9 bases in between. Germline CDR1 is MNHNS and CDR2 is SASEGT. CDR3 loop: CASSSAASYEQYV. CDR3 nucleotide sequence: TGTGCCAGCAGCTCGGCAGCCTCCTACGAGCAGTACGTC.

V is TRBV27 and J is TRBJ1-5; TRBD1 is a possible D gene (5 bases). This CDR3 is 14 amino acids long. Trimming stripped 3 bases from V and 7 bases from J, with 13 bases between. Germline CDR1 MNHEY, CDR2 SMNVEV (reference sequence). Written as DNA, the CDR3 is TGTGCCAGCAGTTTTACAGGTAATGGACAGCCCCAGCATTTT. It translates to CASSFTGNGQPQHF.

The chain combines TRBV7-3 with TRBJ2-1, with D perhaps assigned TRBD1 or TRBD2 (5 bases each). Trimming took off 8 bases at V and 2 bases at J, with 7 bases between the two ends. CDR1 SGHTA and CDR2 FQGTGA come from the germline V gene. The CDR3 is 12 residues long. The CDR3 is CASGGAYNEQFF. CDR3 coding DNA: TGTGCCAGCGGGGGTGCCTACAATGAGCAGTTCTTC.

This sequence joins TRBV5-1 and TRBJ2-1; D is possibly TRBD2 (6 bases). The germline V gene encodes CDR1 SGHRS and CDR2 YFSETQ. This CDR3 is built from 15 residues. Trimming stripped 4 bases from V and 5 bases from J, with 16 bases between. This CDR3 is CASSINAGTDNEQFF. The CDR3 DNA reads TGCGCCAGCAGCATAAACGCGGGAACCGACAATGAGCAGTTCTTC.

The chain links TRBV5-1 to TRBJ1-2, with D maybe TRBD1 (5 bases). The length of the CDR3 is 14 residues. V shed 4 bases and J shed 6 bases, with 16 bases lying between them. Per the germline V gene, CDR1 is SGHRS and CDR2 is YFSETQ. CDR3 loop: CASSLRPGTDGYTF. Here the CDR3 DNA reads TGCGCCAGCAGCCTACGACCAGGGACGGATGGCTACACCTTC.

The CDR3 DNA reads as TGTGCCAGCAGCAACACGAGGGTGTCCTACGAGCAGTACTTC. As protein: CASSNTRVSYEQYF. This rearrangement joins TRBV5-6 to TRBJ2-7, with a tentative D call TRBD2 (5 bases). Germline V gene data show CDR1 as SGHDT and CDR2 as YYEEEE. The ends were cut back, 4 bases at V and 1 base at J, with 12 bases in the middle. The CDR3 is 14 residues long.

J is TRBJ2-7 and V is TRBV5-5; 10 bases match TRBD2. V shed 4 bases and J 4 bases; nucleotides not matched to a gene: 8. Germline CDR1 is SGHKS and CDR2 is YYEKEE (reference sequence). The CDR3 consists of 15 residues. DNA of the CDR3: TGTGCCAGCAGCCCCAAGTTACTAGCGGGGTACGAGCAGTACTTC. As protein: CASSPKLLAGYEQYF.

This sequence joins TRBV27 and TRBJ1-2; 8 positions agree with TRBD1. This CDR3 is built from 14 residues. CDR1 is MNHEY, CDR2 SMNVEV, per germline (reference sequence). J gave up 5 bases and V 5 bases, and 7 bases lay outside the gene matches. DNA of the CDR3: TGTGCCAGCAGTCAGTCAGGGGGCCTGTATGGCTACACCTTC. The encoded protein is CASSQSGGLYGYTF.

This chain uses TRBV28 with TRBJ2-7; 9 bases map to TRBD2. CDR3 length: 16 amino acids. V shed 1 base, J shed 7 bases, and the junction held 11 bases outside the gene matches. Germline CDR1 is MDHEN and CDR2 is SYDVKM. The CDR3 nucleotides are TGTGCCAGCAGTTTATTAGCGGGAGATTCACTTGGGGAGCAGTACTTC. Its translation is CASSLLAGDSLGEQYF.

This rearrangement joins TRBV28 to TRBJ2-7, with TRBD1 matching 7 bases. V shed 3 bases and J 0 bases; nucleotides not matched to a gene: 5. This CDR3 contains 15 residues. The germline V gene has CDR1 MDHEN and CDR2 SYDVKM. CDR3 amino acids: CASSLSRDSSYEQYF. The CDR3 region has the DNA TGTGCCAGCAGTTTGAGTAGGGACAGCTCCTACGAGCAGTACTTC.

This sequence joins TRBV6-5 and TRBJ1-5, with a possible D match to TRBD1 (5 bases). Trimming took off 2 bases at V and 6 bases at J, with 8 bases between the two ends. Looked up from germline, CDR1 is MNHEY and CDR2 is SVGAGI. CDR3 length: 13 residues. CDR3 bases: TGTGCCAGCAGTTACGGGCAGGGTCAGCCCCAGCATTTT. Translated, it gives CASSYGQGQPQHF.

The chain employs TRBV4-1 and TRBJ1-5; a weak D match, TRBD1 (5 bases). The germline gives CDR1 MGHRA, CDR2 YSYEKL. The CDR3 runs to 14 residues. Trimming cost V 6 bases and J 8 bases, with 17 bases left between them. The CDR3 spells CASRRDGTGEPQHF. CDR3 coding DNA: TGCGCCAGCAGACGGGACGGTACTGGTGAGCCCCAGCATTTT.

The chain is built from TRBV7-9 and TRBJ1-2; D gene ambiguous. Germline assignment: CDR1 SEHNR and CDR2 FQNEAQ (reference sequence). The CDR3 contains 14 residues. Trimming left V 1 base short and J 8 bases short, with 14 bases between. Here the CDR3 reads CASSLDRRALGYTF. DNA of the CDR3: TGTGCCAGCAGCTTAGATCGTCGAGCTCTCGGCTACACCTTC.

This CDR3 reads CASSLGLAGVRDTDTQYF. In DNA form, the CDR3 reads TGTGCCAGCAGCTTAGGGCTAGCGGGAGTTCGGGACACAGATACGCAGTATTTT. The chain links TRBV7-9 to TRBJ2-3; TRBD2 matches 10 bases. Germline V gives CDR1 SEHNR, CDR2 FQNEAQ (reference sequence). The trim removed 1 base at V and 2 bases at J, leaving 9 bases unmatched. This CDR3 has 18 residues.